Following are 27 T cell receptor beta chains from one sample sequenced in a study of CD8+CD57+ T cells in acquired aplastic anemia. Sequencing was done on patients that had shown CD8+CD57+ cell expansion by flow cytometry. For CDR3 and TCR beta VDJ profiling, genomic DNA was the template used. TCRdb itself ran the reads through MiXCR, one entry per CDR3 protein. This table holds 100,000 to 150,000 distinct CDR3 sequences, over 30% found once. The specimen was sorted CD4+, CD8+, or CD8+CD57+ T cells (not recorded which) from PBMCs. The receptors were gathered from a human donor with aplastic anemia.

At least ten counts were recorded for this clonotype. In DNA form, the CDR3 reads TGTGCCAGCAGTTCCACAGGGGACCAGCCCCAGCATTTT. It encodes CASSSTGDQPQHF. This chain uses TRBV6-5 with TRBJ1-5; 7 bases are a match to TRBD1. The CDR3 length is 13 residues. V lost 4 bases and J lost 7; bases outside the gene matches: 4. CDR1 MNHEY and CDR2 SVGAGI come from the germline V gene.

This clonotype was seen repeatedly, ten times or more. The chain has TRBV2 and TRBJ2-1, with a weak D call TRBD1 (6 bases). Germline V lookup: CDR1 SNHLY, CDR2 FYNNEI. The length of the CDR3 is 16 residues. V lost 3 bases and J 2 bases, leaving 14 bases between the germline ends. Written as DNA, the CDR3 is TGTGCCAGCAGTGACAACCGGGACAAAACCTACAATGAGCAGTTCTTC. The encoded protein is CASSDNRDKTYNEQFF.

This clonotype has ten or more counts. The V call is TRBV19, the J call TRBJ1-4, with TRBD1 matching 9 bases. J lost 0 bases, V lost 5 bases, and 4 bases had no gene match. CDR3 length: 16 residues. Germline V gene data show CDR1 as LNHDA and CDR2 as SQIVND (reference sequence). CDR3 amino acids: CASSATGGATNEKLFF. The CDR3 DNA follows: TGTGCCAGTAGTGCGACAGGGGGTGCAACTAATGAAAAACTGTTTTTT.

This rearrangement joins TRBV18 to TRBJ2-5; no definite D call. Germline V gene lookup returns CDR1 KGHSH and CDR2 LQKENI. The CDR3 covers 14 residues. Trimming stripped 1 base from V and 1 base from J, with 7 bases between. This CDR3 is CASSPRNSQETQYF. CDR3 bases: TGTGCCAGCTCACCACGAAACAGCCAAGAGACCCAGTACTTC.

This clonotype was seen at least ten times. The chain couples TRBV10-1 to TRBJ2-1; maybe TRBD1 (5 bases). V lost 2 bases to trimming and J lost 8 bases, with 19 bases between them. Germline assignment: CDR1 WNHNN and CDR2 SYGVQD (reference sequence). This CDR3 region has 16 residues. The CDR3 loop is CASSETRPLTRDEQFF. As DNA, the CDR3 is TGCGCCAGCAGTGAGACACGGCCCTTAACCAGGGATGAGCAGTTCTTC.

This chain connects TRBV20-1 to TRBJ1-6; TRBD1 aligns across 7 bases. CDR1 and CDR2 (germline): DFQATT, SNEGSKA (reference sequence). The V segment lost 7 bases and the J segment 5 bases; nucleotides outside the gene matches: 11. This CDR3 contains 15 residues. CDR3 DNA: TGCAGTGTTCCTACAGGGGCTCCAGATAATTCACCCCTCCACTTT. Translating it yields CSVPTGAPDNSPLHF.

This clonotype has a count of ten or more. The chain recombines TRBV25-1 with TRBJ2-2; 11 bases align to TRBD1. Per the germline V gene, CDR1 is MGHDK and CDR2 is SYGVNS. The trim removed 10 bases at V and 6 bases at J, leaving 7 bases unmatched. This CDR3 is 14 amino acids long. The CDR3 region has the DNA TGTGCCACCTCCGGGACAGGGGGTTCCGGGGAGCTGTTTTTT. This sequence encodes CATSGTGGSGELFF.

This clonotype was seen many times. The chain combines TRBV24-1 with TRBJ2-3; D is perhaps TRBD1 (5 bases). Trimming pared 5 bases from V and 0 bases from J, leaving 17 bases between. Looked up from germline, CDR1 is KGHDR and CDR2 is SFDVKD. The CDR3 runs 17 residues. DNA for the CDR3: TGTGCCACCAGTGTCCGACCCCAGGGATGGAGCACAGATACGCAGTATTTT. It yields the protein CATSVRPQGWSTDTQYF.

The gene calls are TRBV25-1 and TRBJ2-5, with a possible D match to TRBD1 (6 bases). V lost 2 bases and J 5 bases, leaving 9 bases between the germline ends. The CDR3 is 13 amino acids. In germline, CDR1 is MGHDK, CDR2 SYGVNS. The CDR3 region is CASSERQGETQYF. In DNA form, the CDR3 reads TGTGCCAGCAGTGAACGGCAGGGGGAGACCCAGTACTTC.

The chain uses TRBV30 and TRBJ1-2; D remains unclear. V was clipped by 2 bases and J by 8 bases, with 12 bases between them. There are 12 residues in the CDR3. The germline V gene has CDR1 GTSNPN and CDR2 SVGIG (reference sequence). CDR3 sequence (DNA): TGTGCCTGGAGTTCCGGGCCCGGAGGCTACACCTTC. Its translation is CAWSSGPGGYTF.

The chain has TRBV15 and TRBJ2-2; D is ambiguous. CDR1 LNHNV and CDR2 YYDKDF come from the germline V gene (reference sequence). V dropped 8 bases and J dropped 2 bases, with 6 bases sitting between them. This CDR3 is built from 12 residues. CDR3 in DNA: TGTGCCACCGGTCTTAACACCGGGGAGCTGTTTTTT. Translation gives CATGLNTGELFF.

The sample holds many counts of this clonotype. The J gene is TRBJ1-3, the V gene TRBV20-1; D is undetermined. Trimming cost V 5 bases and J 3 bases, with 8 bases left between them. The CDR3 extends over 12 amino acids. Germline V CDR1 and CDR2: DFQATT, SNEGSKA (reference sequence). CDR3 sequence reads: CSAHDHGNTIYF. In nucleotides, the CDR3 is TGCAGTGCTCACGATCATGGAAACACCATATATTTT.

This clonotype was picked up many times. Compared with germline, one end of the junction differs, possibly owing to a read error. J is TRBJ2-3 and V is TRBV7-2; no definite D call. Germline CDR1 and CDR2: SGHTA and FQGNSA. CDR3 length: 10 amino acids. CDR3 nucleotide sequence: TGTGCCAGCAGCCCAGCGCGGCCCCGGTTC. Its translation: CASSPARPRF.

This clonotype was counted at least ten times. This chain's CDR3 is CSATTRPNTGELFF. CDR3 in DNA: TGCAGTGCTACGACTAGGCCGAACACCGGGGAGCTGTTTTTT. The chain combines TRBV20-1 with TRBJ2-2; TRBD2 might be the D (6 bases). Germline CDR1 is DFQATT and CDR2 is SNEGSKA (reference sequence). The CDR3 contains 14 residues. V gave up 4 bases and J gave up 0 bases, with 9 bases separating them.

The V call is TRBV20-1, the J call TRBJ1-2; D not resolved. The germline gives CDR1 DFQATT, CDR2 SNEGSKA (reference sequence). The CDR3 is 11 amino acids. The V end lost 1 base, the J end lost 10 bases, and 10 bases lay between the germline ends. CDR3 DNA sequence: TGCAGTGCTAGAGTTCACAAGAACTACACCTTC. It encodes CSARVHKNYTF.

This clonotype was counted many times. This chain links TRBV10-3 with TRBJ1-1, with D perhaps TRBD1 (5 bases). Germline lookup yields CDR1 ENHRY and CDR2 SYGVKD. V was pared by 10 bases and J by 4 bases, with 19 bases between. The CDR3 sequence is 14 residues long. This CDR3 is CATHQGRDTTEAFF. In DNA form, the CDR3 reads TGTGCCACCCACCAGGGCAGGGATACCACTGAAGCTTTCTTT.

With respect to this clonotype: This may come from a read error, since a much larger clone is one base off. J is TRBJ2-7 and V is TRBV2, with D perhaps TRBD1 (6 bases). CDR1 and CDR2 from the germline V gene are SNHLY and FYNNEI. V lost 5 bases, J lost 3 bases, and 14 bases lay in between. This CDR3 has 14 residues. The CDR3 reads CASSRRGHGYEQYF. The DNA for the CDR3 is TGTGCCAGCAGTCGACGGGGACACGGCTACGAGCAGTACTTC.

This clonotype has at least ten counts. CDR3: CASSRGSGTEAFF. DNA for the CDR3: TGTGCCAGCAGCCGGGGATCGGGTACTGAAGCTTTCTTT. The gene calls are TRBV2 and TRBJ1-1, with unresolved D. V was cut by 6 bases and J by 5 bases, with 13 bases left in between. CDR1 is SNHLY and CDR2 is FYNNEI in the germline V gene. CDR3 size: 13 residues.

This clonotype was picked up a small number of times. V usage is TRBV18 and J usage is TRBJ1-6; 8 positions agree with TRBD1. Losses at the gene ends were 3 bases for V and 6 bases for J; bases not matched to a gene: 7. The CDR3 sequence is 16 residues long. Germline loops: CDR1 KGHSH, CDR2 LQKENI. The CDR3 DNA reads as TGTGCCAGCTCACCTGCAGGGGGCAACAGTAATTCACCCCTCCACTTT. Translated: CASSPAGGNSNSPLHF.

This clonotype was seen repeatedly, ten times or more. In DNA, the CDR3 is TGTGCCAGCAGTCCTCTCGGGGGGCCCTACGAGCAGTACGTC. This codes for CASSPLGGPYEQYV. The V gene is TRBV6-1, the J gene TRBJ2-7; possibly TRBD2 for D (7 bases). Per the germline V gene, CDR1 is MNHNS and CDR2 is SASEGT. The CDR3 has 14 amino acids. With 5 bases removed from V and 2 bases from J, the gap between germline ends came to 13 bases.

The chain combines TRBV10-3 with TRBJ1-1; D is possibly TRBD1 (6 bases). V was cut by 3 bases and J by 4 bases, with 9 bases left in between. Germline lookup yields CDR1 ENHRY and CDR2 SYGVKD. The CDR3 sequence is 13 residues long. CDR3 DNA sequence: TGTGCCATCAGTGATCAGGGGCCCACTGAAGCTTTCTTT. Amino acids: CAISDQGPTEAFF.

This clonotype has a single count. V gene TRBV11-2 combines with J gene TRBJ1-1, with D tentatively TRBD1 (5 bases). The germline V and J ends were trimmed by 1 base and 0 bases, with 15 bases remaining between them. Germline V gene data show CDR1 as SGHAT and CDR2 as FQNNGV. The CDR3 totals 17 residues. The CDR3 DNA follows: TGTGCCAGCAGCTTAGGTTCTAGCGGGGGGATGAACACTGAAGCTTTCTTT. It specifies CASSLGSSGGMNTEAFF.

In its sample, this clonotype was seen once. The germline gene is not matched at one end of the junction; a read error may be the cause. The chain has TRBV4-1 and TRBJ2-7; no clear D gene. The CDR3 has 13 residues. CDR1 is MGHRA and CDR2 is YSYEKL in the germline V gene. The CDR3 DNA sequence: TGTGCCAGCAGCTCCCGACTCAAGTACGAGCAGTACTTC. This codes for CASSSRLKYEQYF.

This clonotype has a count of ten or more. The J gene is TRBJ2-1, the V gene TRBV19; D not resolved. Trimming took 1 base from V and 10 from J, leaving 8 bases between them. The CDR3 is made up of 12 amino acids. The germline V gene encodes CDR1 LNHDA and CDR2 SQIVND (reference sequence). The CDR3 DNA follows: TGTGCCAGTAGTATAGGGAGAGGAGAGCAGTTCTTC. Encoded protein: CASSIGRGEQFF.

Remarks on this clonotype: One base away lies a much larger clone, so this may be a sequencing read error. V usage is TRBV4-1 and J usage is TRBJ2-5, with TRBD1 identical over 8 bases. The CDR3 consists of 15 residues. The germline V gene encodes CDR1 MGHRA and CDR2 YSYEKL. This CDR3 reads CASSQQTGVGETQCF. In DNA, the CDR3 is TGCGCCAGCAGCCAACAGACAGGGGTTGGCGAGACCCAGTGCTTC.

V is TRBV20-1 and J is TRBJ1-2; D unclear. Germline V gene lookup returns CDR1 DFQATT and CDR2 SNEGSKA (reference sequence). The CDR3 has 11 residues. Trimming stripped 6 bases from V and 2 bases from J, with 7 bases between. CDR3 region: CSADNNYGYTF. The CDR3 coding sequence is TGCAGTGCCGACAACAACTATGGCTACACCTTC.

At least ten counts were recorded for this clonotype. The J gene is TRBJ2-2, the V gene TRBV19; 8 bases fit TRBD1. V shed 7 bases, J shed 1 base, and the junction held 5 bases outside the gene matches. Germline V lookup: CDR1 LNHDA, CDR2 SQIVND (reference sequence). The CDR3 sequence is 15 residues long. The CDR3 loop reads CASTRTGRNTGELFF. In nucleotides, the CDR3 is TGTGCCAGTACTCGGACAGGGAGGAACACCGGGGAGCTGTTTTTT.